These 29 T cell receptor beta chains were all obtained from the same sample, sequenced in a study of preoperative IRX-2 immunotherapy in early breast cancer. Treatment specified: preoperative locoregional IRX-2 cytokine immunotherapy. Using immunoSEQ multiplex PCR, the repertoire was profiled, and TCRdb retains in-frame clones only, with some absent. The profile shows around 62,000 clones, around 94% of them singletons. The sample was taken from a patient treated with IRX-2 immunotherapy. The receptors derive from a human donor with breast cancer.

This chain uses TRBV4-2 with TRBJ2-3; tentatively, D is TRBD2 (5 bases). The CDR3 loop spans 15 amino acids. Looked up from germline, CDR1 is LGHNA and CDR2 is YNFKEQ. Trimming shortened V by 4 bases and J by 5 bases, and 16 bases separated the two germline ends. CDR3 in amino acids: CASSPGLLLVDTQYF. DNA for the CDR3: TGTGCCAGCAGCCCCGGACTTCTTTTAGTAGATACGCAGTATTTT.

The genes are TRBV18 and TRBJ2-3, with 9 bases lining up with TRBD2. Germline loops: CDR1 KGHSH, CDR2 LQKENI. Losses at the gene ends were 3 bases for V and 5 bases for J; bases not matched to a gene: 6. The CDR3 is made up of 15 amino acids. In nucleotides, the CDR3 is TGTGCCAGCTCACCGCTTAGCGGGGGAGTAGATACGCAGTATTTT. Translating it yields CASSPLSGGVDTQYF. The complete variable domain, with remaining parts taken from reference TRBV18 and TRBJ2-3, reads NAGVMQNPRHLVRRRGQEARLRCSPMKGHSHVYWYRQLPEEGLKFMVYLQKENIIDESGMPKERFSAEFPKEGPSILRIQQVVRGDSAAYFCASSPLSGGVDTQYFGPGTRLTVL.

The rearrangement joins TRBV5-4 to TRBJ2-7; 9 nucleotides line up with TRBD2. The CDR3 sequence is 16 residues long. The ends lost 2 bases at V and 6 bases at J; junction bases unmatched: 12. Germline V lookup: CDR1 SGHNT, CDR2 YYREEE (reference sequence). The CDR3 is CASSFGRLAGYIEQYF. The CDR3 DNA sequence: TGTGCCAGCAGCTTCGGAAGGCTAGCGGGGTACATCGAGCAGTACTTC.

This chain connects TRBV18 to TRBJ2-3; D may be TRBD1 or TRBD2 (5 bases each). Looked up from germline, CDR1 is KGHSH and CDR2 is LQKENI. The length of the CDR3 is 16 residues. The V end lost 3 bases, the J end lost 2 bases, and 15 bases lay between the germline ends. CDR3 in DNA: TGTGCCAGCTCACCCCCGGCAGGGAGCGTCACAGATACGCAGTATTTT. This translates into CASSPPAGSVTDTQYF.

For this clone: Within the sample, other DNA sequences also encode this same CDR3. CDR3: CASSYSGTGLYGYTF. As DNA, the CDR3 is TGTGCCAGCAGTTACTCCGGGACAGGACTCTATGGCTACACCTTC. The V call is TRBV6-5, the J call TRBJ1-2; the match to TRBD1 covers 8 bases. CDR1 and CDR2 (germline): MNHEY, SVGAGI. Unmatched junction bases numbered 4, after V lost 0 bases and J lost 4 bases. The CDR3 sequence is 15 residues long.

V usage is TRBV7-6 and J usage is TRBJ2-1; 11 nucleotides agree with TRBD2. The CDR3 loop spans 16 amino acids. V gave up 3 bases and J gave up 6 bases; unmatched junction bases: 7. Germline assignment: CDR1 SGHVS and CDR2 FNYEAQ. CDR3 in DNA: TGTGCCAGCAGCTTCGCTACTAGCGGGGGCTTCAATGAGCAGTTCTTC. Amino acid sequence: CASSFATSGGFNEQFF. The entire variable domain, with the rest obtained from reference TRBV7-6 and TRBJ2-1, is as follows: GAGVSQSPRYKVTKRGQDVALRCDPISGHVSLYWYRQALGQGPEFLTYFNYEAQQDKSGLPNDRFSAERPEGSISTLTIQRTEQRDSAMYRCASSFATSGGFNEQFFGPGTRLTVL.

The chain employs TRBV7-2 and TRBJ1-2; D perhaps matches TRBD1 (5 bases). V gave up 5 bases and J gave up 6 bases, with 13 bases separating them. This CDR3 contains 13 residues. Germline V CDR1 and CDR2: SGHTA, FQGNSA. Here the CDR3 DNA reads TGTGCCAGCAGCCCACGACAGACCCATGGCTACACCTTC. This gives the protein CASSPRQTHGYTF.

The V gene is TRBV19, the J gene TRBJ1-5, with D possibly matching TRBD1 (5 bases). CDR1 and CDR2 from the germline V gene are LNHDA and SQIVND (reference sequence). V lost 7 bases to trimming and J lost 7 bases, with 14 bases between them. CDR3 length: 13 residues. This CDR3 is CASTGQLGQPQHF. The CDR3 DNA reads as TGTGCCAGTACAGGGCAGCTGGGGCAGCCCCAGCATTTT.

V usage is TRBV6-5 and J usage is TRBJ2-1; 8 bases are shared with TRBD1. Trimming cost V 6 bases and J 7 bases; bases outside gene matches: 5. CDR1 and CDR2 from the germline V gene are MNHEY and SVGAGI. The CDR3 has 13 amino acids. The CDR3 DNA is TGTGCCAGCAGACAGGACAGGGCTAATGAGCAGTTCTTC. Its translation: CASRQDRANEQFF.

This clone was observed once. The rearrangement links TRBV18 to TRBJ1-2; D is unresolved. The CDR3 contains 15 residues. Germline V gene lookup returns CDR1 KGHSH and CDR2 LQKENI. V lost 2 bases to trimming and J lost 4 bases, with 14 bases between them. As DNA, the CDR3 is TGTGCCAGCTCACCAGGCGCCCAATGGGGCTATGGCTACACCTTC. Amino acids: CASSPGAQWGYGYTF.

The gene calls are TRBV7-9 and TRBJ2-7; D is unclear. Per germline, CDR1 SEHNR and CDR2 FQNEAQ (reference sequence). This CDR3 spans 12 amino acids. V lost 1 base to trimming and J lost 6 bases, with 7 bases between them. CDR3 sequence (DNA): TGTGCCAGCAGCTTAGGGCCGGGCGAGCAGTACTTC. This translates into CASSLGPGEQYF.

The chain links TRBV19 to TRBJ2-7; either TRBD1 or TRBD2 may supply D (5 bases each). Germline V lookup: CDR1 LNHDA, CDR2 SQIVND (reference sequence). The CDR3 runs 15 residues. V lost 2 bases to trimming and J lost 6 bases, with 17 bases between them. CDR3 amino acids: CASSITGNIAGEQYF. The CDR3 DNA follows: TGTGCCAGTAGTATAACAGGTAATATCGCGGGCGAGCAGTACTTC.

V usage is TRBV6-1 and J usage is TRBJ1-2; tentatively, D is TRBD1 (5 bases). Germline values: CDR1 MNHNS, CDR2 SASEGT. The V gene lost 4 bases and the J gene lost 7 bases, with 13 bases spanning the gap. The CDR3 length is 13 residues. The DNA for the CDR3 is TGTGCCAGCAGTGTAGAGGGGTGGGGTGGCTACACCTTC. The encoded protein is CASSVEGWGGYTF.

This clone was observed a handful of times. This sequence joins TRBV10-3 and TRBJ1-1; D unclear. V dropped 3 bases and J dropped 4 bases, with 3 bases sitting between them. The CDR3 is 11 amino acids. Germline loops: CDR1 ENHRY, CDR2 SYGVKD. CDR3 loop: CAISDFTEAFF. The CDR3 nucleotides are TGTGCCATCAGTGATTTCACTGAAGCTTTCTTT.

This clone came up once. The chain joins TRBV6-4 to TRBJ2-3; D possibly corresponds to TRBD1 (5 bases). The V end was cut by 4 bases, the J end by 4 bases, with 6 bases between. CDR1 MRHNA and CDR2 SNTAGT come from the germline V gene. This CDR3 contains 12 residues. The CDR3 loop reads CASSGGADTQYF. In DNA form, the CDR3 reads TGTGCCAGCAGTGGGGGCGCAGATACGCAGTATTTT.

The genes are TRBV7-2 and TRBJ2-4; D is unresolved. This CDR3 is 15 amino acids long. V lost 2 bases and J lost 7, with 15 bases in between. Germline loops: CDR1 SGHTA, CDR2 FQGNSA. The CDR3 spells CASSLRTTYSNIQYF. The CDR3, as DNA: TGTGCCAGCAGCTTAAGAACCACCTACTCGAACATTCAGTACTTC.

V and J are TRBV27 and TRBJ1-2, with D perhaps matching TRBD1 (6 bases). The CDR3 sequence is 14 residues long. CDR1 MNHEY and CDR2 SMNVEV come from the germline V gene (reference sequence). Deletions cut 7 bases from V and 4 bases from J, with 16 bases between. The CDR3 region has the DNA TGTGCCAGCACCCCGGCAGGGGTTAGCTATGGCTACACCTTC. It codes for CASTPAGVSYGYTF.

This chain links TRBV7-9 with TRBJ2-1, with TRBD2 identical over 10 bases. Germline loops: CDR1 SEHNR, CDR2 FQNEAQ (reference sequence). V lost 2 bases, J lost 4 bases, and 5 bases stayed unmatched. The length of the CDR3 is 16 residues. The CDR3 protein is CASSLSTSGIYNEQFF. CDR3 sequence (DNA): TGTGCCAGCAGCTTATCTACTAGCGGGATATACAATGAGCAGTTCTTC.

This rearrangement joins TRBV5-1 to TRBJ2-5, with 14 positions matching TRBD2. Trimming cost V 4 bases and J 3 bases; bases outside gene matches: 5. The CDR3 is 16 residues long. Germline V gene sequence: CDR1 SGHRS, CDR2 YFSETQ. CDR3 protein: CASSVGLAGGEETQYF. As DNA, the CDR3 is TGCGCCAGCAGCGTAGGACTAGCGGGAGGCGAAGAGACCCAGTACTTC.

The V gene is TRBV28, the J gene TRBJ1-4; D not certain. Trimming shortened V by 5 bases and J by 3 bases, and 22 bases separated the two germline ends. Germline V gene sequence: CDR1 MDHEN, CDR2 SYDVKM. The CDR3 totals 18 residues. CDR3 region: CASSPISPSVGANEKLFF. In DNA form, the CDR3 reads TGTGCCAGCAGTCCAATATCCCCTAGTGTCGGAGCTAATGAAAAACTGTTTTTT.

CDR3: CAWGQGTYEQYF. The CDR3 nucleotides are TGTGCCTGGGGACAGGGAACCTACGAGCAGTACTTC. The chain employs TRBV30 and TRBJ2-7, with 8 nucleotides matching TRBD1. The germline gives CDR1 GTSNPN, CDR2 SVGIG (reference sequence). There are 12 residues in the CDR3. Trimming cost V 5 bases and J 2 bases; bases outside gene matches: 2.

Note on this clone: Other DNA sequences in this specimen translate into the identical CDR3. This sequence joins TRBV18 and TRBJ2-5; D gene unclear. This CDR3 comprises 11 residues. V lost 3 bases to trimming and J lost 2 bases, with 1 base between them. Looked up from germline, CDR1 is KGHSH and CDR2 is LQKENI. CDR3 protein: CASSPQETQYF. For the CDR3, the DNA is TGTGCCAGCTCACCGCAAGAGACCCAGTACTTC.

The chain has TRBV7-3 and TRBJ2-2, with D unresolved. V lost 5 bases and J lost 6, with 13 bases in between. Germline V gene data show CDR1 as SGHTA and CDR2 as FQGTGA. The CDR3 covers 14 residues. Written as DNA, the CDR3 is TGTGCCAGCAGCCCTAAGAATGGGGCCGGGGAGCTGTTTTTT. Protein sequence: CASSPKNGAGELFF.

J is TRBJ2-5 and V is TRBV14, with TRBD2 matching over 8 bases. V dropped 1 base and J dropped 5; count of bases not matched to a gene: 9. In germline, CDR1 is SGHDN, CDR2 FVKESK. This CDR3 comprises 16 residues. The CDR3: CASSQGAGAAFETQYF. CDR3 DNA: TGTGCCAGCAGCCAAGGAGCGGGGGCCGCGTTCGAGACCCAGTACTTC.

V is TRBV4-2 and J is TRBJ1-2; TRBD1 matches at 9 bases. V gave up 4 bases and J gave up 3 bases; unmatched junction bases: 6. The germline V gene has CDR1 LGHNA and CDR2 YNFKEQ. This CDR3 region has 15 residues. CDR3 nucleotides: TGTGCCAGCAGCCCACAGGGGGCCCGCGACTATGGCTACACCTTC. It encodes CASSPQGARDYGYTF.

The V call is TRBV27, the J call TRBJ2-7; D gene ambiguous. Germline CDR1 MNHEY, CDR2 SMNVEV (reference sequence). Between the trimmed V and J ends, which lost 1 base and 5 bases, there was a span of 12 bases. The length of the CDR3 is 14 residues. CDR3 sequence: CASSLWVTGHEQYF. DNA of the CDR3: TGTGCCAGCAGTTTATGGGTGACTGGGCACGAGCAGTACTTC.

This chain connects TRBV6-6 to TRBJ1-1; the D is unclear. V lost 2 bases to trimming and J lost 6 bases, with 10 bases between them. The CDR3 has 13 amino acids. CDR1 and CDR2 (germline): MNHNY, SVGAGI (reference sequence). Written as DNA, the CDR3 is TGTGCCAGCAGTTACATGTGGGGAGCTGAAGCTTTCTTT. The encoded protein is CASSYMWGAEAFF.

CDR3 in amino acids: CASSPTDRGGTDTQYF. In DNA, the CDR3 is TGCGCCAGCAGCCCTACCGACAGGGGTGGTACAGATACGCAGTATTTT. The V and J genes are TRBV5-1 and TRBJ2-3; 8 bases agree with TRBD1. The CDR3 totals 16 residues. Trimming took 4 bases from V and 3 from J; bases not matched to a gene: 10. The V gene's germline CDR1 is SGHRS and CDR2 YFSETQ.

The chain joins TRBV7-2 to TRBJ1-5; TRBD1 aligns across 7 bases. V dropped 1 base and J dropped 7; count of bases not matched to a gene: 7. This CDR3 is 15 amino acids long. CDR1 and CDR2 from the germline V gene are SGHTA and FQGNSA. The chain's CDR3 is CASSLVTGRGQPQHF. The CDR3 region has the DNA TGTGCCAGCAGCTTAGTGACAGGGAGGGGACAGCCCCAGCATTTT.